These T cell receptor beta chains were read from a single sample in a study of siplizumab effects on memory and regulatory T cells. Method: immunoSEQ multiplex PCR; TCRdb's copy keeps in-frame clones and lacks some. The profile shows 50,000 to 70,000 clones, 95% to 98% of them singletons. The sample was naive CD8+ T cells sorted from blood. The source is a human donor in good health. The CDR3 runs from the conserved cysteine through the conserved F or W. D genes are given only for firm matches. Clone size is given for some rows only: seen once, a few or many times, or a class if the clone is expanded.

TRBV7-3	TRBJ1-1	.	.	CASSSLPGDTEAFF	TGTGCCAGCAGCTCCCTACCTGGGGACACTGAAGCTTTCTTT
TRBV5-1	TRBJ2-7	.	.	CASSSGGYLTYEQYF	TGCGCCAGCAGCTCTGGGGGGTACTTAACCTACGAGCAGTACTTC
TRBV29-1	TRBJ1-3	.	.	CSVEDTSGNTIYF	TGCAGCGTGGAAGACACCTCTGGAAACACCATATATTTT
TRBV29-1	TRBJ1-1	.	.	CSAAGEGNTEAFF	TGCAGCGCCGCTGGGGAGGGGAACACTGAAGCTTTCTTT
TRBV9	TRBJ1-1	.	.	CASSATGGHGDTEAFF	TGTGCCAGCAGCGCGACCGGGGGCCATGGGGACACTGAAGCTTTCTTT
TRBV9	TRBJ2-1	.	TRBD2	CASSVGGLAGFNEQFF	TGTGCCAGCAGCGTAGGAGGACTAGCGGGGTTTAATGAGCAGTTCTTC
TRBV7-9	TRBJ2-5	.	TRBD2	CASSLTSEETQYF	TGTGCCAGCAGCTTGACTAGCGAAGAGACCCAGTACTTC
TRBV5-1	TRBJ1-5	.	.	CASSFEGNQPQHF	TGCGCCAGCAGCTTCGAGGGCAATCAGCCCCAGCATTTT
TRBV5-4	TRBJ2-7	once	TRBD1	CASSSDRTSYEQYF	TGTGCCAGCAGCTCGGACAGGACCTCCTACGAGCAGTACTTC
TRBV9	TRBJ2-5	once	TRBD2	CASSEGRGLAGGPSSETQYF	TGTGCCAGCAGCGAGGGTAGGGGACTAGCGGGGGGCCCAAGCAGTGAGACCCAGTACTTC
TRBV13	TRBJ2-5	.	TRBD1	CASSLVYRGEGETQYF	TGTGCCAGCAGCCTGGTGTACAGGGGCGAGGGGGAGACCCAGTACTTC
TRBV7-2	TRBJ2-2	.	.	CASSLDSYTGELFF	TGTGCCAGCAGCTTGGACAGTTACACCGGGGAGCTGTTTTTT
TRBV4-2	TRBJ1-1	few	.	CASSPTPGILAFF	TGTGCCAGCAGCCCCACTCCCGGGATCTTAGCTTTCTTT
TRBV7-9	TRBJ2-7	once	.	CASSFGVYEQYF	TGTGCCAGCAGCTTCGGGGTCTACGAGCAGTACTTC
TRBV4-2	TRBJ2-7	.	.	CASSQAGAAEQYF	TGTGCCAGCAGCCAGGCAGGGGCCGCCGAGCAGTACTTC
TRBV28	TRBJ2-1	.	TRBD2	CASRKRGGNEQFF	TGTGCCAGCAGAAAGCGGGGGGGCAATGAGCAGTTCTTC
TRBV9	TRBJ1-2	.	TRBD1	CASSVAWGQGSFYGYTF	TGTGCCAGCAGCGTAGCTTGGGGACAGGGGTCTTTCTATGGCTACACCTTC
TRBV5-5	TRBJ2-7	.	.	CASSLEGPLYEQYF	TGTGCCAGCAGCTTGGAAGGGCCACTCTACGAGCAGTACTTC
TRBV2	TRBJ2-7	.	.	CASFSGGVTYEQYF	TGTGCCAGCTTTTCAGGCGGGGTTACGTACGAGCAGTACTTC
TRBV9	TRBJ2-1	.	.	CASSHEPGGHLYNEQFF	TGTGCCAGCAGCCATGAACCCGGGGGCCACCTTTACAATGAGCAGTTCTTC
TRBV7-7	TRBJ2-7	.	TRBD1	CASSTGTGDYEQYF	TGTGCCAGCAGTACCGGGACAGGGGACTACGAGCAGTACTTC
TRBV4-2	TRBJ2-5	.	TRBD2	CASSQEGLAGGEETQYF	TGTGCCAGCAGCCAAGAGGGGCTAGCGGGGGGTGAGGAGACCCAGTACTTC
TRBV13	TRBJ1-2	.	TRBD1	CASSLAGRGPAYGYTF	TGTGCCAGCAGCTTAGCTGGCAGGGGGCCGGCATATGGCTACACCTTC
TRBV27	TRBJ2-7	.	TRBD1	CASSTSGQGAYEQYF	TGTGCCAGCAGTACGAGCGGACAGGGGGCATACGAGCAGTACTTC
TRBV19	TRBJ2-3	.	TRBD2	CASTLTSGGMNTQYF	TGTGCCAGTACTTTAACTAGCGGGGGCATGAATACGCAGTATTTT
TRBV2	TRBJ2-5	.	TRBD2	CASIRTSGGPNF	TGTGCCAGCATTAGAACTAGCGGAGGACCTAACTTC
TRBV4-1	TRBJ1-1	.	.	CASSQEGVLGAFF	TGCGCCAGCAGCCAAGAAGGGGTCCTTGGAGCTTTCTTT
TRBV5-6	TRBJ1-1	.	TRBD1	CASSSTGLAEAFF	TGTGCCAGCAGCTCGACAGGGTTGGCTGAAGCTTTCTTT